One and the same sample provided the 15 T cell receptor beta chains below, sequenced in a study of Graves' ophthalmopathy and Graves' hyperthyroidism (dated by TCRdb to the late 2010s). The sample was run on an Illumina HiSeq 2000. For repertoire sequencing, TCR beta CDR3 regions were amplified from RNA transcripts. The first round was an RT-PCR using HTBI primers with the Qiagen OneStep RT-PCR kit, and this first round was followed by a second-round multiplex PCR, then size selection and purification. Starting from the raw public reads, TCRdb applied fastp trimming at Q25, assembled clones with MiXCR and retained in-frame beta chains. Records with the same CDR3 protein are collapsed into one entry carrying the most frequent genes and DNA. This sample has hundreds of thousands of distinct CDR3 sequences in its table, and 35% to 45% of those were observed once. The top ten constitute 3% to 3.5% of the sample.

Sequencing input: peripheral blood. Every receptor here comes from an adult man with Graves' ophthalmopathy.

The V gene is TRBV9, the J gene TRBJ1-1; 7 bases fit TRBD1. This CDR3 is 14 amino acids long. Germline assignment: CDR1 SGDLS and CDR2 YYNGEE. V dropped 5 bases and J dropped 4; count of bases not matched to a gene: 8. This chain's CDR3 is CASSADRDGTEAFF. Here the CDR3 DNA reads TGTGCCAGCAGTGCAGACAGGGATGGCACTGAAGCTTTCTTT.

At least ten counts were recorded for this clonotype. The chain uses TRBV11-2 and TRBJ1-1, with D unresolved. Trimming stripped 0 bases from V and 4 bases from J, with 12 bases between. The CDR3 extends over 15 amino acids. Per the germline V gene, CDR1 is SGHAT and CDR2 is FQNNGV. The CDR3 region is CASSLDRRGGTEAFF. In DNA form, the CDR3 reads TGTGCCAGCAGCTTAGATCGACGGGGAGGCACTGAAGCTTTCTTT.

With regard to this clonotype: As the CDR3 is not closed by the conserved phenylalanine or tryptophan, this likely results from a read error. The V and J genes are TRBV5-5 and TRBJ2-5; D is perhaps TRBD1 (6 bases). V was trimmed by 4 bases and J by 2 bases, leaving 18 bases between them. The CDR3 is made up of 16 amino acids. Germline V lookup: CDR1 SGHKS, CDR2 YYEKEE (reference sequence). CDR3 residues: CASSIRPGHRQETQYC. The DNA for the CDR3 is TGTGCCAGCAGCATTCGACCGGGACACCGTCAAGAGACCCAGTACTGC.

This clonotype was counted many times. The gene calls are TRBV19 and TRBJ1-4, with D tentatively TRBD1 (5 bases). Per germline, CDR1 LNHDA and CDR2 SQIVND (reference sequence). The CDR3 sequence is 14 residues long. V gave up 6 bases and J gave up 4 bases, with 12 bases separating them. The DNA of the CDR3 is TGTGCCAGTAGGGGGGGTTCGATTAATGAAAAACTGTTTTTT. Translation: CASRGGSINEKLFF. Looking up the rest from reference TRBV19 and TRBJ1-4 gives the full variable domain: DGGITQSPKYLFRKEGQNVTLSCEQNLNHDAMYWYRQDPGQGLRLIYYSQIVNDFQKGDIAEGYSVSREKKESFPLTVTSAQKNPTAFYLCASRGGSINEKLFFGSGTQLSVL.

This clonotype has ten or more counts. The chain links TRBV10-2 to TRBJ1-5; no definite D call. Per germline, CDR1 WSHSY and CDR2 SAAADI. V was shortened by 3 bases and J by 0 bases, with 6 bases between the two germline ends. This CDR3 has 14 amino acids. This chain's CDR3 is CASSDIYSNQPQHF. The CDR3 DNA reads as TGCGCCAGCAGTGACATTTATAGCAATCAGCCCCAGCATTTT.

V gene TRBV2 combines with J gene TRBJ1-1; D call uncertain. Germline assignment: CDR1 SNHLY and CDR2 FYNNEI. The CDR3 totals 11 residues. In DNA form, the CDR3 reads TGTGCTAGAGCCGAATACACTGAAGCTTTCTTT. Its protein product is CARAEYTEAFF.

CDR3 DNA: TGCAGCATCTTTCGACAGGGGGGAAGCGGGGAGCTGTTTTTT. It yields the protein CSIFRQGGSGELFF. This chain connects TRBV29-1 to TRBJ2-2; 9 bases agree with TRBD1. This CDR3 contains 14 residues. The germline CDR1 and CDR2 sequences are SQVTM and ANQGSEA. After removal of 8 bases from V and 7 bases from J, the junction contained 11 bases not matched to a gene.

At least ten counts were recorded for this clonotype. The chain couples TRBV4-1 to TRBJ1-2; the D is unclear. Germline assignment: CDR1 MGHRA and CDR2 YSYEKL. The CDR3 loop spans 14 amino acids. Trimming shortened V by 0 bases and J by 3 bases, and 8 bases separated the two germline ends. The CDR3 DNA reads TGCGCCAGCAGCCAAGATCCAGCGCACTATGGCTACACCTTC. Amino acid sequence: CASSQDPAHYGYTF.

The gene calls are TRBV7-6 and TRBJ2-7; 11 nucleotides line up with TRBD2. CDR1 and CDR2 from the germline V gene are SGHVS and FNYEAQ. The CDR3 is made up of 15 amino acids. Trimming took 5 bases from V and 5 from J; bases not matched to a gene: 8. The CDR3 here is CASSLRLAGIHEQYF. The CDR3 bases are TGTGCCAGCAGCCTCCGACTAGCGGGAATTCACGAGCAGTACTTC. The variable domain in full, completed from reference TRBV7-6 and TRBJ2-7, reads GAGVSQSPRYKVTKRGQDVALRCDPISGHVSLYWYRQALGQGPEFLTYFNYEAQQDKSGLPNDRFSAERPEGSISTLTIQRTEQRDSAMYRCASSLRLAGIHEQYFGPGTRLTVT.

This clonotype was seen ten or more times. The chain couples TRBV2 to TRBJ1-2, with D possibly TRBD1 on 6 matching bases. CDR1 and CDR2 from the germline V gene are SNHLY and FYNNEI. V lost 3 bases, J lost 4 bases, and 15 bases lay in between. The CDR3 runs to 15 residues. The CDR3 region has the DNA TGTGCCAGCAGTGAGGTATACAGGGCTGGCTATGGCTACACCTTC. Its translation: CASSEVYRAGYGYTF.

As regards this clonotype: A clone one base away is much larger, so this may be a read error. The V call is TRBV7-9, the J call TRBJ2-2; maybe TRBD2 (5 bases). The CDR3 is 15 amino acids. The V gene's germline CDR1 is SEHNR and CDR2 FQNEAQ (reference sequence). The CDR3 bases are TGTGCCAGCAGAAGTCGGCAGGAGAACACCGGGGAGCTGCTTTTT. This encodes CASRSRQENTGELLF.

V and J are TRBV7-9 and TRBJ2-2, with TRBD2 matching over 9 bases. The CDR3 runs 20 residues. The germline V gene encodes CDR1 SEHNR and CDR2 FQNEAQ (reference sequence). Trimming cost V 4 bases and J 7 bases; bases outside gene matches: 22. The CDR3 spells CASSSGGFWRGGRMDGELFF. The CDR3, as DNA: TGTGCCAGCAGCTCCGGGGGCTTCTGGCGGGGGGGCCGTATGGACGGGGAGCTGTTTTTT.

The rearrangement links TRBV7-8 to TRBJ2-2, with 11 bases that match TRBD2. Germline assignment: CDR1 SGHVS and CDR2 FQNEAQ. The junction had 6 bases not matched to a gene; V was cut back by 3 bases and J by 0 bases. The CDR3 consists of 18 residues. The CDR3 DNA reads as TGTGCCAGCAGCTTTGTGACTAGCGGGGCGGCGAACACCGGGGAGCTGTTTTTT. Protein: CASSFVTSGAANTGELFF.

V gene TRBV14 combines with J gene TRBJ1-2; 7 bases are a match to TRBD1. The germline V gene has CDR1 SGHDN and CDR2 FVKESK. The trim removed 1 base at V and 3 bases at J, leaving 5 bases unmatched. The CDR3 contains 15 residues. Written as DNA, the CDR3 is TGTGCCAGCAGCCAAGGTGGGACAGTTTACTATGGCTACACCTTC. It specifies CASSQGGTVYYGYTF.

This clonotype was found many times. This chain uses TRBV7-8 with TRBJ2-5; TRBD2 is a possible D gene (5 bases). The CDR3 extends over 16 amino acids. The V end was cut by 2 bases, the J end by 3 bases, with 16 bases between. The germline gives CDR1 SGHVS, CDR2 FQNEAQ. CDR3 sequence: CASSLITGINEETQYF. CDR3 nucleotides: TGTGCCAGCAGCTTAATTACGGGGATTAATGAAGAGACCCAGTACTTC.